Below, 30 T cell receptor beta chains from the same sample are listed, as sequenced in a study of OX40 agonist ivuxolimab in advanced cancers. The data were produced by immunoSEQ multiplex PCR, yet TCRdb's version contains in-frame clones alone and is incomplete. The top ten clones hold around 10% of a sample with approximately 35,000 clones, roughly 80% of them seen once. This material consisted of CD4+ or CD8+ T cells sorted from blood, taken in a trial of the OX40 agonist ivuxolimab. Every receptor here comes from an adult with an advanced solid tumor such as melanoma, head and neck, liver or kidney cancer.

The V call is TRBV15, the J call TRBJ1-2; possible D gene TRBD1, 5 bases. Germline assignment: CDR1 LNHNV and CDR2 YYDKDF (reference sequence). CDR3 size: 15 residues. V lost 0 bases, J lost 5 bases, and 13 bases lay in between. The CDR3 region has the DNA TGTGCCACCAGCAGAGATTCCCAGGGATCATATGGCTACACCTTC. Its protein is CATSRDSQGSYGYTF.

The rearrangement uses TRBV5-6 and TRBJ1-1; 7 bases agree with TRBD1. The germline gives CDR1 SGHDT, CDR2 YYEEEE. The V segment lost 3 bases and the J segment 7 bases; nucleotides outside the gene matches: 3. This CDR3 is 12 amino acids long. In DNA, the CDR3 is TGTGCCAGCAGCTCCCGGACAGGTGAAGCTTTCTTT. It yields the protein CASSSRTGEAFF. Based on the CDR3 plus reference TRBV5-6 and TRBJ1-1, the full variable domain is DAGVTQSPTHLIKTRGQQVTLRCSPKSGHDTVSWYQQALGQGPQFIFQYYEEEERQRGNFPDRFSGHQFPNYSSELNVNALLLGDSALYLCASSSRTGEAFFGQGTRLTVV.

J is TRBJ1-2 and V is TRBV25-1; the D gene is possibly TRBD1 (5 bases). This CDR3 region has 15 residues. CDR1 is MGHDK and CDR2 is SYGVNS in the germline V gene. Trimming shortened V by 1 base and J by 6 bases, and 15 bases separated the two germline ends. The CDR3 bases are TGTGCCAGCAGTGAATTCGGCAGGGAGGGGAATGGCTACACCTTC. Translated: CASSEFGREGNGYTF.

In its sample, this clone ranks as medium-sized. This chain links TRBV19 with TRBJ1-5; D may be TRBD1 (5 bases). The CDR3 has 14 residues. Per the germline V gene, CDR1 is LNHDA and CDR2 is SQIVND (reference sequence). Trimming cost V 5 bases and J 2 bases, with 10 bases left between them. CDR3 loop: CASSEGWGNQPQHF. The CDR3 nucleotides are TGTGCCAGTAGTGAGGGGTGGGGCAATCAGCCCCAGCATTTT.

The rearrangement uses TRBV15 and TRBJ1-5, with a tentative D call TRBD1 (6 bases). The CDR3 runs to 17 residues. Per the germline V gene, CDR1 is LNHNV and CDR2 is YYDKDF (reference sequence). Trimming shortened V by 2 bases and J by 3 bases, and 17 bases separated the two germline ends. The CDR3 reads CATSRSSGTPNNQPQHF. CDR3 DNA: TGTGCCACCAGCAGATCTTCCGGGACACCGAACAATCAGCCCCAGCATTTT.

The CDR3 DNA follows: TGCGCCAGCAGCCAAGAGCCACAGTCGAACACCGGGGAGCTGTTTTTT. Its protein product is CASSQEPQSNTGELFF. This chain links TRBV4-1 with TRBJ2-2; D remains unclear. Germline-derived CDR1 and CDR2 are MGHRA and YSYEKL. The CDR3 is 16 residues long. The V gene lost 0 bases and the J gene lost 0 bases, with 8 bases spanning the gap.

V and J are TRBV7-9 and TRBJ1-2; the D gene is possibly TRBD1 (5 bases). The CDR3 has 15 amino acids. Germline V gene lookup returns CDR1 SEHNR and CDR2 FQNEAQ (reference sequence). Deletions cut 1 base from V and 4 bases from J, with 13 bases between. CDR3 region: CASSLDAGPLYGYTF. The CDR3 bases are TGTGCCAGCAGCTTAGACGCAGGGCCCCTCTATGGCTACACCTTC.

This chain joins TRBV5-4 and TRBJ2-5; a weak D match, TRBD1 (5 bases). The J call may be faulty, since TRBJ2-7 better matches the DNA end. The CDR3 totals 15 residues. Per germline, CDR1 SGHNT and CDR2 YYREEE (reference sequence). As DNA, the CDR3 is TGTGCCAGCAGCTTGAATTTTCAGGGCACCTACGAGCAGTACTTC. This sequence encodes CASSLNFQGTYEQYF.

The chain has TRBV7-8 and TRBJ2-2; perhaps TRBD2 as D (5 bases). The CDR3 contains 15 residues. Germline lookup yields CDR1 SGHVS and CDR2 FQNEAQ. V lost 3 bases and J lost 0, with 8 bases in between. The CDR3: CASSFGNANTGELFF. CDR3 bases: TGTGCCAGCAGCTTCGGGAACGCGAACACCGGGGAGCTGTTTTTT.

The chain combines TRBV5-1 with TRBJ2-1; 7 nucleotides line up with TRBD2. V was clipped by 1 base and J by 0 bases; unmatched bases: 10. The CDR3 loop spans 18 amino acids. Germline CDR1 is SGHRS and CDR2 is YFSETQ. The CDR3 loop is CASSLIQLAAGSYNEQFF. The CDR3 DNA follows: TGCGCCAGCAGCTTGATACAGCTAGCGGCCGGCTCCTACAATGAGCAGTTCTTC. The full variable domain, its missing parts supplied by reference TRBV5-1 and TRBJ2-1, is KAGVTQTPRYLIKTRGQQVTLSCSPISGHRSVSWYQQTPGQGLQFLFEYFSETQRNKGNFPGRFSGRQFSNSRSEMNVSTLELGDSALYLCASSLIQLAAGSYNEQFFGPGTRLTVL.

This sequence joins TRBV6-6 and TRBJ1-3; the D gene is possibly TRBD1 (5 bases). V dropped 4 bases and J dropped 0 bases, with 10 bases sitting between them. The CDR3 has 15 amino acids. Looked up from germline, CDR1 is MNHNY and CDR2 is SVGAGI (reference sequence). The CDR3 sequence: CASSSRGSSGNTIYF. CDR3 coding DNA: TGTGCCAGCAGTTCGAGGGGCTCCTCTGGAAACACCATATATTTT.

The V gene is TRBV19, the J gene TRBJ1-1, with a tentative D call TRBD1 (6 bases). Looked up from germline, CDR1 is LNHDA and CDR2 is SQIVND (reference sequence). V was trimmed by 5 bases and J by 7 bases, leaving 17 bases between them. The CDR3 runs to 14 residues. CDR3 amino acids: CASSDPNREGEAFF. DNA for the CDR3: TGTGCCAGTAGTGACCCTAACAGGGAAGGTGAAGCTTTCTTT.

V usage is TRBV27 and J usage is TRBJ2-5, with 7 bases that match TRBD1. V lost 5 bases to trimming and J lost 3 bases; unmatched junction nucleotides: 3. In germline, CDR1 is MNHEY, CDR2 SMNVEV (reference sequence). The CDR3 length is 13 residues. The CDR3 DNA reads TGTGCCAGCAGTCCAGGGACAGAAGAGACCCAGTACTTC. Its protein is CASSPGTEETQYF.

The rearrangement links TRBV7-2 to TRBJ2-7; no clear D gene. The germline V gene has CDR1 SGHTA and CDR2 FQGNSA. Trimming took off 3 bases at V and 3 bases at J, with 6 bases between the two ends. CDR3 size: 12 residues. CDR3 residues: CASSLLNYEQYF. CDR3 DNA: TGTGCCAGCAGCTTGCTTAACTACGAGCAGTACTTC.

The rearrangement links TRBV29-1 to TRBJ1-4; TRBD1 matches at 9 bases. Germline lookup yields CDR1 SQVTM and CDR2 ANQGSEA. The trim removed 6 bases at V and 5 bases at J, leaving 4 bases unmatched. The CDR3 covers 13 residues. The CDR3 coding sequence is TGCAGCGTGTACGGGACAGGGAATGAAAAACTGTTTTTT. As protein: CSVYGTGNEKLFF.

The chain employs TRBV5-6 and TRBJ2-1, with D perhaps TRBD2 (6 bases). The V gene lost 4 bases and the J gene lost 7 bases, with 12 bases spanning the gap. Germline-derived CDR1 and CDR2 are SGHDT and YYEEEE. The length of the CDR3 is 13 residues. CDR3 region: CASSVAGKNEQFF. DNA of the CDR3: TGTGCCAGCAGCGTGGCGGGGAAAAATGAGCAGTTCTTC. Full variable domain (outside the CDR3, taken from reference TRBV5-6 and TRBJ2-1): DAGVTQSPTHLIKTRGQQVTLRCSPKSGHDTVSWYQQALGQGPQFIFQYYEEEERQRGNFPDRFSGHQFPNYSSELNVNALLLGDSALYLCASSVAGKNEQFFGPGTRLTVL.

V and J are TRBV25-1 and TRBJ2-2; no definite D call. Germline V gene lookup returns CDR1 MGHDK and CDR2 SYGVNS. The CDR3 consists of 13 residues. The V gene lost 6 bases and the J gene lost 1 base, with 6 bases spanning the gap. The chain's CDR3 is CASRLQNTGELFF. CDR3 sequence (DNA): TGTGCCAGCAGATTACAGAACACCGGGGAGCTGTTTTTT.

This clone was seen a few times. CDR3 loop: CASSRRQDSGSSYNSPLHF. CDR3 nucleotides: TGTGCCAGCAGCCGTAGGCAGGACAGTGGGAGCTCCTATAATTCACCCCTCCACTTT. The chain carries TRBV27 and TRBJ1-6; tentative D call: TRBD1 (6 bases). Germline V CDR1 and CDR2: MNHEY, SMNVEV (reference sequence). The CDR3 consists of 19 residues. Trimming cost V 6 bases and J 0 bases, with 21 bases left between them.

This clone was found once. The chain couples TRBV11-3 to TRBJ2-5; D not certain. The CDR3 spans 17 residues. V lost 2 bases and J lost 0, with 16 bases in between. Germline V gene sequence: CDR1 SGHNT, CDR2 YENEEA. CDR3 amino acids: CASSLSTTQSYQETQYF. In nucleotides, the CDR3 is TGTGCCAGCAGCTTAAGCACAACCCAGAGTTACCAAGAGACCCAGTACTTC.

Regarding this clone: The sample carries other DNA sequences with the same CDR3. This chain connects TRBV27 to TRBJ2-1; TRBD2 is a possible D gene (7 bases). The germline gives CDR1 MNHEY, CDR2 SMNVEV (reference sequence). The CDR3 sequence is 16 residues long. V was cut by 1 base and J by 0 bases, with 10 bases left in between. The CDR3 bases are TGTGCCAGCAGTTTATTGGGGGGGCTCTCCTACAATGAGCAGTTCTTC. Translating gives CASSLLGGLSYNEQFF.

The rearrangement links TRBV11-2 to TRBJ2-2, with TRBD1 matching over 10 bases. CDR3 length: 15 amino acids. Germline values: CDR1 SGHAT, CDR2 FQNNGV. J was trimmed by 3 bases and V by 7 bases; bases with no gene match: 5. The CDR3 loop reads CASTRTGGHTGELFF. The CDR3 bases are TGTGCCAGCACCCGGACAGGGGGACACACCGGGGAGCTGTTTTTT.

The genes are TRBV7-6 and TRBJ2-5; D perhaps matches TRBD1 (6 bases). Germline lookup yields CDR1 SGHVS and CDR2 FNYEAQ. Deletions cut 5 bases from V and 4 bases from J, with 17 bases between. This CDR3 has 15 amino acids. CDR3 protein: CASSPTGQGGETQYF. CDR3 in DNA: TGTGCCAGCAGCCCAACGGGACAAGGGGGAGAGACCCAGTACTTC.

The J gene is TRBJ1-5, the V gene TRBV2; D uncertain. This CDR3 has 14 residues. Germline lookup yields CDR1 SNHLY and CDR2 FYNNEI. Deletions cut 7 bases from V and 0 bases from J, with 10 bases between. The CDR3 reads CASNWASSNQPQHF. The DNA of the CDR3 is TGTGCCAGCAACTGGGCGAGTAGCAATCAGCCCCAGCATTTT.

This clone came up once. The V gene is TRBV7-3, the J gene TRBJ1-1; no firm D call. V lost 2 bases to trimming and J lost 3 bases, with 13 bases between them. The CDR3 totals 15 residues. The V gene's germline CDR1 is SGHTA and CDR2 FQGTGA. The CDR3 coding sequence is TGTGCCAGCAGCTTAGCCGGTGGCGGCCACACTGAAGCTTTCTTT. It encodes CASSLAGGGHTEAFF.

This sequence joins TRBV5-1 and TRBJ2-7; possible D gene TRBD1, 6 bases. Trimming took off 0 bases at V and 5 bases at J, with 12 bases between the two ends. CDR3 size: 14 residues. CDR1 and CDR2 (germline): SGHRS, YFSETQ. CDR3 coding DNA: TGCGCCAGCAGCTTGGAAACAAGGGGGAACGAGCAGTACTTC. Amino acids: CASSLETRGNEQYF.

J is TRBJ2-1 and V is TRBV9; D remains unclear. The ends were cut back, 4 bases at V and 6 bases at J, with 11 bases in the middle. Germline V gene lookup returns CDR1 SGDLS and CDR2 YYNGEE. This CDR3 comprises 13 residues. CDR3 sequence (DNA): TGTGCCAGCAGCCCCCAATTCAGCAATGAGCAGTTCTTC. Its translation is CASSPQFSNEQFF.

With respect to this clone: This sample includes further DNA sequences coding for the same CDR3. The chain joins TRBV30 to TRBJ2-7; 7 bases are a match to TRBD2. This CDR3 contains 14 residues. The germline V gene has CDR1 GTSNPN and CDR2 SVGIG (reference sequence). V lost 0 bases and J lost 0; bases outside the gene matches: 2. DNA of the CDR3: TGTGCCTGGAGTGTGGGGGGGAGCTCCTACGAGCAGTACTTC. This encodes CAWSVGGSSYEQYF. The full variable domain, rest sourced from reference TRBV30 and TRBJ2-7, is SQTIHQWPATLVQPVGSPLSLECTVEGTSNPNLYWYRQAAGRGLQLLFYSVGIGQISSEVPQNLSASRPQDRQFILSSKKLLLSDSGFYLCAWSVGGSSYEQYFGPGTRLTVT.

J is TRBJ2-3 and V is TRBV5-1; D ambiguous. Germline loops: CDR1 SGHRS, CDR2 YFSETQ. V was pared by 0 bases and J by 3 bases, with 8 bases between. The CDR3 is 14 amino acids. Here the CDR3 reads CASSLVLGTDTQYF. Written as DNA, the CDR3 is TGCGCCAGCAGCTTGGTGTTGGGGACAGATACGCAGTATTTT.

The rearrangement joins TRBV29-1 to TRBJ1-1; unclear D gene. The CDR3 loop spans 13 amino acids. Germline CDR1 SQVTM, CDR2 ANQGSEA. V gave up 3 bases and J gave up 5 bases, with 13 bases separating them. The CDR3 nucleotides read TGCAGCGTTGAGTTGACCGGGAATACTGAAGCTTTCTTT. This gives the protein CSVELTGNTEAFF.

By frequency in the sample, this clone is medium-sized. J is TRBJ2-7 and V is TRBV30; tentative D call: TRBD1 (6 bases). CDR3 length equals 13 residues. Trimming stripped 2 bases from V and 0 bases from J, with 8 bases between. Germline loops: CDR1 GTSNPN, CDR2 SVGIG (reference sequence). CDR3 DNA: TGTGCCTGGAGTCAGGGGATCTCCTACGAGCAGTACTTC. Its protein product is CAWSQGISYEQYF.